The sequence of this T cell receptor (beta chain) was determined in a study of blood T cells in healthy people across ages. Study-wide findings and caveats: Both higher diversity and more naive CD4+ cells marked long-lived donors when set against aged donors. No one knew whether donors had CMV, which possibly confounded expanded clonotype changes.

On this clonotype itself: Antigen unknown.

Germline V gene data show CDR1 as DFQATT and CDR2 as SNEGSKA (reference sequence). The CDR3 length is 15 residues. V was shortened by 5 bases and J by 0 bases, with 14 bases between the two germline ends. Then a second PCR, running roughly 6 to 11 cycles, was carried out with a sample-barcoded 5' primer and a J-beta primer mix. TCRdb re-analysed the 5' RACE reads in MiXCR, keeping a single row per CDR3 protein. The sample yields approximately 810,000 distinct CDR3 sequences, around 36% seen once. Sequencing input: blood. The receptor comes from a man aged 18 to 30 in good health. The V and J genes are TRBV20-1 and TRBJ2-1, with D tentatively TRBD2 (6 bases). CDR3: CSAGGVQSSYNEQFF. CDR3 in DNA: TGCAGTGCTGGAGGGGTACAGAGCTCCTACAATGAGCAGTTCTTC.